The 14 T cell receptor beta chains in this list originate from one sample, sequenced in a study of cytomegalovirus exposure and HLA in healthy donors. PCR involved 60 Vbeta and 13 Jbeta primers. Libraries were prepared by immunoSEQ multiplex PCR; TCRdb keeps only in-frame clonotypes and omits some of them. Of tens of thousands of clones in the sample, about 50% are singletons; the top ten hold approximately 10%. Material: PBMCs. The source is a human donor in good health.

This clone was recorded once. This sequence joins TRBV7-6 and TRBJ2-5; 8 nucleotides match TRBD2. This CDR3 region has 14 residues. The junction had 7 bases not matched to a gene; V was cut back by 5 bases and J by 5 bases. Germline CDR1 and CDR2: SGHVS and FNYEAQ. The CDR3 sequence: CASSTWTSPETQYF. CDR3 in DNA: TGTGCCAGCAGCACCTGGACTAGCCCCGAGACCCAGTACTTC. Complete variable domain (other parts from reference TRBV7-6 and TRBJ2-5): GAGVSQSPRYKVTKRGQDVALRCDPISGHVSLYWYRQALGQGPEFLTYFNYEAQQDKSGLPNDRFSAERPEGSISTLTIQRTEQRDSAMYRCASSTWTSPETQYFGPGTRLLVL.

The CDR3: CASSLDGGVQPQHF. The CDR3 nucleotides are TGTGCCAGCAGCTTGGACGGAGGGGTCCAGCCCCAGCATTTT. The rearrangement uses TRBV5-4 and TRBJ1-5; D may be TRBD1 (5 bases). The V end lost 0 bases, the J end lost 7 bases, and 11 bases lay between the germline ends. Germline loops: CDR1 SGHNT, CDR2 YYREEE (reference sequence). This CDR3 region has 14 residues.

V is TRBV1 and J is TRBJ1-5. TRBV1 is noted as a pseudogene. The CDR3 extends over 17 amino acids. CDR3 residues: CTSSQEGRKGSNQPQHF. The CDR3 nucleotides read TGCACCAGCAGCCAGGAGGGGCGAAAGGGGAGCAATCAGCCCCAGCATTTT.

The chain couples TRBV6-5 to TRBJ2-5; a possible D gene is TRBD1 (5 bases). The CDR3 length is 15 residues. Trimming removed 4 bases from V and 5 bases from J, with 17 bases in between. The germline V gene encodes CDR1 MNHEY and CDR2 SVGAGI. The DNA of the CDR3 is TGTGCCAGCAGTTCGTGGAGTGGGGCACGGGAGACCCAGTACTTC. This sequence encodes CASSSWSGARETQYF.

The J gene is TRBJ1-2, the V gene TRBV6-6; 9 bases agree with TRBD1. The germline V gene has CDR1 MNHNY and CDR2 SVGAGI (reference sequence). CDR3 size: 14 residues. Unmatched junction bases numbered 4, after V lost 5 bases and J lost 3 bases. CDR3: CASSKTGGDYGYTF. The CDR3 DNA is TGTGCCAGCAGTAAGACAGGGGGAGACTATGGCTACACCTTC.

The chain has TRBV9 and TRBJ2-2, with 10 bases fitting TRBD2. The CDR3 extends over 15 amino acids. Germline V gene data show CDR1 as SGDLS and CDR2 as YYNGEE. V shed 0 bases, J shed 6 bases, and the junction held 2 bases outside the gene matches. The CDR3 spells CASSVAGTSAGELFF. The DNA for the CDR3 is TGTGCCAGCAGCGTAGCCGGGACTAGCGCCGGGGAGCTGTTTTTT. Full variable domain (missing parts from reference TRBV9 and TRBJ2-2): DSGVTQTPKHLITATGQRVTLRCSPRSGDLSVYWYQQSLDQGLQFLIQYYNGEERAKGNILERFSAQQFPDLHSELNLSSLELGDSALYFCASSVAGTSAGELFFGEGSRLTVL.

This clone was recorded a few times. This chain joins TRBV7-3 and TRBJ1-1; 7 nucleotides align to TRBD1. V dropped 6 bases and J dropped 2; count of bases not matched to a gene: 3. This CDR3 spans 13 amino acids. In germline, CDR1 is SGHTA, CDR2 FQGTGA. Written as DNA, the CDR3 is TGTGCCAGCAGTCGACAGGGTAACACTGAAGCTTTCTTT. Amino acids: CASSRQGNTEAFF.

The gene calls are TRBV6-5 and TRBJ1-2; possible D gene TRBD1, 6 bases. CDR3 length: 15 residues. Germline CDR1 and CDR2: MNHEY and SVGAGI. With 0 bases removed from V and 1 base from J, the gap between germline ends came to 9 bases. The CDR3 sequence: CASSYSGTLNYGYTF. In DNA, the CDR3 is TGTGCCAGCAGTTACTCGGGGACACTTAACTATGGCTACACCTTC.

J is TRBJ2-2 and V is TRBV13; possibly TRBD1 for D (6 bases). V was clipped by 5 bases and J by 5 bases, with 15 bases between them. CDR1 is PRHDT and CDR2 is FYEKMQ in the germline V gene (reference sequence). The CDR3 extends over 15 amino acids. Here the CDR3 reads CASSGRQALTGELFF. CDR3 nucleotide sequence: TGTGCCAGCAGCGGCCGACAGGCTCTGACCGGGGAGCTGTTTTTT.

V usage is TRBV4-2 and J usage is TRBJ1-4; no reliable D call. CDR3 length equals 14 residues. The germline CDR1 and CDR2 sequences are LGHNA and YNFKEQ. Trimming cost V 0 bases and J 8 bases, with 10 bases left between them. CDR3 loop: CASSQDQRGEKLFF. For the CDR3, the DNA is TGTGCCAGCAGCCAAGATCAACGGGGAGAAAAACTGTTTTTT.

The chain combines TRBV5-8 with TRBJ1-2; D is uncertain. V gave up 2 bases and J gave up 3 bases, with 8 bases separating them. In germline, CDR1 is SGHTS, CDR2 YDEGEE. This CDR3 has 13 amino acids. This CDR3 is CASSFPPYYGYTF. CDR3 DNA: TGTGCCAGCAGCTTCCCCCCGTACTATGGCTACACCTTC.

The chain recombines TRBV30 with TRBJ1-1, with 9 bases fitting TRBD1. The junction had 5 bases not matched to a gene; V was cut back by 1 base and J by 11 bases. The germline gives CDR1 GTSNPN, CDR2 SVGIG (reference sequence). This CDR3 contains 12 residues. The CDR3 DNA reads TGTGCCTGGAGTGGACAGGGGGGTGGGGCTTTCTTT. Its translation: CAWSGQGGGAFF.

This chain connects TRBV19 to TRBJ2-3; 13 nucleotides line up with TRBD2. The germline CDR1 and CDR2 sequences are LNHDA and SQIVND (reference sequence). The CDR3 spans 18 residues. Losses at the gene ends were 5 bases for V and 6 bases for J; bases not matched to a gene: 14. CDR3 sequence (DNA): TGTGCCAGTAGTCTTGACCACCTGGGACTAGCGGGGCCGGATACGCAGTATTTT. Translated, it gives CASSLDHLGLAGPDTQYF. The variable domain in full, with the rest retrieved from reference TRBV19 and TRBJ2-3, is DGGITQSPKYLFRKEGQNVTLSCEQNLNHDAMYWYRQDPGQGLRLIYYSQIVNDFQKGDIAEGYSVSREKKESFPLTVTSAQKNPTAFYLCASSLDHLGLAGPDTQYFGPGTRLTVL.

The CDR3 DNA follows: TGTGCCACCATGGCAGGACAGGAACGTGATGGCTACACCTTC. Residues: CATMAGQERDGYTF. The chain employs TRBV15 and TRBJ1-2, with 7 nucleotides matching TRBD1. CDR3 length equals 14 residues. Looked up from germline, CDR1 is LNHNV and CDR2 is YYDKDF (reference sequence). Trimming at V came to 7 bases and at J to 6 bases, leaving 11 bases not matched to a gene.